Below are 25 T cell receptor beta chains sequenced from a single sample in a study of immune evolution from preneoplasia to lung adenocarcinoma. This table comes from immunoSEQ multiplex PCR, and its TCRdb copy is limited to in-frame clones, with some not included. The sample records under 45,000 clones, roughly 80% being singletons. Sequences were obtained from FFPE invasive lung adenocarcinoma tissue. Receptors originate from a person between 60 and 69 years old with lung adenocarcinoma.

CDR3: CASSPLGGFTDTQYF. In DNA, the CDR3 is TGTGCCAGCAGCCCCCTGGGGGGCTTCACAGATACGCAGTATTTT. The chain has TRBV7-3 and TRBJ2-3; D is possibly TRBD1 or TRBD2 (6 bases each). Germline CDR1 and CDR2: SGHTA and FQGTGA. This CDR3 has 15 residues. The germline V and J ends were trimmed by 5 bases and 2 bases, with 14 bases remaining between them.

This clone showed up just once. The chain links TRBV5-8 to TRBJ1-4; TRBD1 aligns across 9 bases. CDR3 length: 14 residues. Germline V gives CDR1 SGHTS, CDR2 YDEGEE. The V and J ends lost 4 bases and 8 bases, in that order; junction bases with no gene match: 6. This CDR3 reads CASSPGQGSEKLFF. The CDR3 bases are TGTGCCAGCAGCCCGGGACAGGGTTCGGAAAAACTGTTTTTT.

The chain recombines TRBV2 with TRBJ2-1, with D hard to call. CDR1 is SNHLY, CDR2 FYNNEI, per germline. The CDR3 runs 17 residues. V lost 7 bases and J lost 4, with 23 bases in between. The CDR3 sequence is CASKPPPRFESYNEQFF. The CDR3 DNA reads TGTGCCAGCAAACCCCCCCCTAGGTTCGAGTCGTACAATGAGCAGTTCTTC.

This clone has only a few counts. J is TRBJ2-7 and V is TRBV4-2; 10 nucleotides agree with TRBD2. V lost 4 bases and J lost 6; bases outside the gene matches: 12. This CDR3 is built from 16 residues. Germline CDR1 reads LGHNA; CDR2 reads YNFKEQ. CDR3 sequence (DNA): TGTGCCAGCAGCCCAGTCCCCGGGACTAGCGTCCCCGAGCAGTACTTC. Amino acids: CASSPVPGTSVPEQYF.

This chain joins TRBV5-1 and TRBJ1-1; D remains ambiguous. Trimming removed 1 base at V and 0 bases at J, with 7 bases between. The CDR3 covers 14 residues. Germline loops: CDR1 SGHRS, CDR2 YFSETQ. DNA of the CDR3: TGCGCCAGCAGCTTGCAGTCACTGAACACTGAAGCTTTCTTT. Translated: CASSLQSLNTEAFF.

The table lists this clone with a count of one. In the same sample, other DNA sequences code for this CDR3. The chain is built from TRBV7-9 and TRBJ1-2, with 9 bases matching TRBD1. Germline V gene data show CDR1 as SEHNR and CDR2 as FQNEAQ (reference sequence). After removal of 5 bases from V and 5 bases from J, the junction contained 3 bases not matched to a gene. The CDR3 spans 13 residues. The CDR3 loop is CASSPQGAYGYTF. The CDR3 region has the DNA TGTGCCAGCAGCCCACAGGGGGCGTATGGCTACACCTTC.

The rearrangement uses TRBV6-1 and TRBJ1-1; D ambiguous. V lost 7 bases to trimming and J lost 1 base, with 10 bases between them. CDR1 is MNHNS and CDR2 is SASEGT in the germline V gene. The CDR3 runs to 13 residues. The CDR3 spells CASKIVGNTEAFF. The CDR3 DNA follows: TGTGCCAGCAAAATCGTGGGGAACACTGAAGCTTTCTTT.

The chain recombines TRBV5-4 with TRBJ2-1, with D unclear. The V and J ends lost 4 bases and 0 bases respectively, with 11 bases between them. CDR3 length equals 15 residues. CDR1 is SGHNT and CDR2 is YYREEE in the germline V gene (reference sequence). The CDR3, as DNA: TGTGCCAGCAGCCCGACTGCTAGCTCCTACAATGAGCAGTTCTTC. Translated: CASSPTASSYNEQFF. The full variable domain, rest sourced from reference TRBV5-4 and TRBJ2-1, is ETGVTQSPTHLIKTRGQQVTLRCSSQSGHNTVSWYQQALGQGPQFIFQYYREEENGRGNFPPRFSGLQFPNYSSELNVNALELDDSALYLCASSPTASSYNEQFFGPGTRLTVL.

This rearrangement joins TRBV10-1 to TRBJ2-2, with 13 bases fitting TRBD2. The CDR3 runs to 18 residues. Germline CDR1 and CDR2: WNHNN and SYGVQD (reference sequence). Trimming removed 8 bases from V and 6 bases from J; junction bases left unmatched: 15. In DNA, the CDR3 is TGCGCCAGCTCCAGGACTAGCGGGAGACCCGTTCGGGCCGGGGAGCTGTTTTTT. Its protein product is CASSRTSGRPVRAGELFF.

The genes are TRBV18 and TRBJ1-1; D ambiguous. The V end was cut by 2 bases, the J end by 4 bases, with 11 bases between. The CDR3 loop spans 14 amino acids. CDR1 and CDR2 from the germline V gene are KGHSH and LQKENI. The CDR3 sequence: CASSPKALGTEAFF. The DNA for the CDR3 is TGTGCCAGCTCACCAAAGGCATTGGGCACTGAAGCTTTCTTT.

The V gene is TRBV5-1, the J gene TRBJ2-5; D not resolved. In germline, CDR1 is SGHRS, CDR2 YFSETQ. The CDR3 runs to 14 residues. Between the trimmed V and J ends, which lost 4 bases and 7 bases, there was a span of 17 bases. CDR3 bases: TGCGCCAGCAGCACCGCTAGAAAAGGGTCGACCCAGTACTTC. Its translation: CASSTARKGSTQYF. Full variable domain (outside the CDR3, taken from reference TRBV5-1 and TRBJ2-5): KAGVTQTPRYLIKTRGQQVTLSCSPISGHRSVSWYQQTPGQGLQFLFEYFSETQRNKGNFPGRFSGRQFSNSRSEMNVSTLELGDSALYLCASSTARKGSTQYFGPGTRLLVL.

The chain combines TRBV6-5 with TRBJ1-1; a weak D match, TRBD1 (6 bases). V lost 6 bases, J lost 3 bases, and 17 bases lay in between. CDR1 is MNHEY and CDR2 is SVGAGI in the germline V gene. This CDR3 has 15 amino acids. CDR3 in amino acids: CASSQPTGGHTEAFF. The CDR3 bases are TGTGCCAGCAGCCAACCAACGGGGGGCCACACTGAAGCTTTCTTT.

CDR3 amino acids: CAWSVRRSTSTDTQYF. CDR3 in DNA: TGTGCCTGGAGCGTGCGGCGCAGTACTAGCACAGATACGCAGTATTTT. The chain has TRBV30 and TRBJ2-3; no clear D gene. The germline gives CDR1 GTSNPN, CDR2 SVGIG (reference sequence). V was trimmed by 3 bases and J by 0 bases, leaving 16 bases between them. The length of the CDR3 is 16 residues. Full variable domain (remainder filled in from reference TRBV30 and TRBJ2-3): SQTIHQWPATLVQPVGSPLSLECTVEGTSNPNLYWYRQAAGRGLQLLFYSVGIGQISSEVPQNLSASRPQDRQFILSSKKLLLSDSGFYLCAWSVRRSTSTDTQYFGPGTRLTVL.

The rearrangement uses TRBV6-6 and TRBJ2-7, with D possibly being TRBD2 (6 bases). The CDR3 consists of 16 residues. The V end lost 0 bases, the J end lost 7 bases, and 19 bases lay between the germline ends. The germline V gene has CDR1 MNHNY and CDR2 SVGAGI (reference sequence). CDR3 in DNA: TGTGCCAGCAGTTACTCGACTAGTCCCTCGCGGGGAGAGCAGTACTTC. It codes for CASSYSTSPSRGEQYF.

The chain recombines TRBV5-1 with TRBJ1-1; maybe TRBD1 (6 bases). The V end was cut by 5 bases, the J end by 8 bases, with 16 bases between. This CDR3 is built from 13 residues. Germline V gene sequence: CDR1 SGHRS, CDR2 YFSETQ. The DNA of the CDR3 is TGCGCCAGCAGGCCCGGGACAAGAAGGGAAGCTTTCTTT. As protein: CASRPGTRREAFF. Looking up the rest from reference TRBV5-1 and TRBJ1-1 gives the full variable domain: KAGVTQTPRYLIKTRGQQVTLSCSPISGHRSVSWYQQTPGQGLQFLFEYFSETQRNKGNFPGRFSGRQFSNSRSEMNVSTLELGDSALYLCASRPGTRREAFFGQGTRLTVV.

The rearrangement uses TRBV27 and TRBJ2-5; D may match TRBD1 or TRBD2 (5 bases each). CDR1 and CDR2 (germline): MNHEY, SMNVEV (reference sequence). CDR3 size: 12 residues. Trimming removed 8 bases from V and 5 bases from J, with 12 bases in between. For the CDR3, the DNA is TGTGCCAGCGGGACGGTCGGGGAGACCCAGTACTTC. Protein sequence: CASGTVGETQYF.

This clone appeared a few times. This sample includes further DNA sequences coding for the same CDR3. V usage is TRBV6-5 and J usage is TRBJ1-5; maybe TRBD1 (5 bases). This CDR3 is built from 14 residues. Germline values: CDR1 MNHEY, CDR2 SVGAGI. V was cut by 5 bases and J by 3 bases, with 11 bases left in between. The CDR3 region is CASSPDSPNQPQHF. The CDR3 nucleotides are TGTGCCAGCAGTCCAGACAGCCCCAATCAGCCCCAGCATTTT.

V gene TRBV11-3 combines with J gene TRBJ2-1, with TRBD1 matching over 8 bases. The J segment lost 3 bases and the V segment lost 7 bases, leaving 5 bases of the junction unmatched. The CDR3 spans 14 residues. Germline V CDR1 and CDR2: SGHNT, YENEEA. CDR3 residues: CASNGQGFYNEQFF. The DNA for the CDR3 is TGTGCCAGCAACGGACAGGGATTCTACAATGAGCAGTTCTTC.

V is TRBV5-1 and J is TRBJ2-2, with D unresolved. The CDR3 has 13 residues. In germline, CDR1 is SGHRS, CDR2 YFSETQ. V shed 4 bases and J shed 4 bases, with 8 bases lying between them. The CDR3 DNA reads TGCGCCAGCAGCGTGTACCTCACCGGGGAGCTGTTTTTT. It codes for CASSVYLTGELFF.

This clone has just a few counts. V is TRBV5-1 and J is TRBJ2-5; D gene uncertain. The CDR3 contains 13 residues. V shed 5 bases and J shed 5 bases, with 13 bases lying between them. Germline V gene lookup returns CDR1 SGHRS and CDR2 YFSETQ. The CDR3: CASRSNAGETQYF. CDR3 DNA: TGCGCCAGCAGGTCAAACGCCGGGGAGACCCAGTACTTC.

The chain is built from TRBV27 and TRBJ2-3; 9 nucleotides align to TRBD2. CDR1 is MNHEY, CDR2 SMNVEV, per germline (reference sequence). Trimming at V came to 5 bases and at J to 2 bases, leaving 8 bases not matched to a gene. The CDR3 is 16 amino acids. In DNA, the CDR3 is TGTGCCAGCAGTCCACTGACTAGCGGCCACACAGATACGCAGTATTTT. Translating gives CASSPLTSGHTDTQYF.

This chain links TRBV6-6 with TRBJ1-1, with TRBD1 matching 7 bases. V shed 6 bases and J 5 bases; nucleotides not matched to a gene: 9. The germline V gene has CDR1 MNHNY and CDR2 SVGAGI (reference sequence). The CDR3 totals 14 residues. CDR3 nucleotide sequence: TGTGCCAGCAGCCATAGGACAGGCCGGACTGAAGCTTTCTTT. Translation: CASSHRTGRTEAFF.

The rearrangement links TRBV18 to TRBJ2-1; unclear D gene. Trimming left V 2 bases short and J 5 bases short, with 13 bases between. The CDR3 length is 15 residues. The germline V gene has CDR1 KGHSH and CDR2 LQKENI. CDR3 loop: CASSPFAGPDNEQFF. CDR3 DNA sequence: TGTGCCAGCTCACCATTCGCCGGACCAGACAATGAGCAGTTCTTC.

This chain links TRBV7-2 with TRBJ2-3; 11 bases match TRBD2. Germline V gene lookup returns CDR1 SGHTA and CDR2 FQGNSA. The J segment lost 6 bases and the V segment lost 4 bases, leaving 3 bases of the junction unmatched. The CDR3 is 14 amino acids. The CDR3 nucleotides read TGTGCCAGCAGCTCTAGCGGGAGGAGGGATACGCAGTATTTT. This sequence encodes CASSSSGRRDTQYF.

The genes are TRBV11-2 and TRBJ1-3; TRBD1 matches 9 bases. Trimming removed 1 base from V and 6 bases from J; junction bases left unmatched: 4. The germline V gene encodes CDR1 SGHAT and CDR2 FQNNGV. This CDR3 contains 15 residues. CDR3 sequence reads: CASSLGDRDANTIYF. CDR3 sequence (DNA): TGTGCCAGCAGCTTAGGGGACAGGGACGCAAACACCATATATTTT.